The 24 T cell receptor beta chains below were found in one sample sequenced in a study of patients and donors after allogeneic stem cell transplantation. TCRdb re-called the RT-PCR reads through MiXCR, storing one row per CDR3 protein. The sample consists of approximately 88,000 distinct CDR3 sequences, less than 5% of them appearing once. The sample was blood, either unsorted or a sorted T cell fraction (not recorded which). The source of these receptors is a human donor who was either an allogeneic HSCT recipient or a stem cell or donor lymphocyte infusion donor (not recorded which). It is not recorded whose cells these are; they may come from a transplant donor.

This clonotype was recorded many times. V is TRBV2 and J is TRBJ1-6; no reliable D call. The CDR3 consists of 15 residues. Trimming cost V 8 bases and J 4 bases, with 15 bases left between them. Germline CDR1 reads SNHLY; CDR2 reads FYNNEI. In DNA form, the CDR3 reads TGTGCCAGCGGTGTAGAAGGACCTTATAATTCACCCCTCCACTTT. The encoded protein is CASGVEGPYNSPLHF.

This clonotype was observed at least ten times. The chain links TRBV6-1 to TRBJ2-1; the match to TRBD2 covers 15 bases. Germline assignment: CDR1 MNHNS and CDR2 SASEGT. With 3 bases clipped from V and 6 bases from J, the junction kept 3 bases outside the gene matches. CDR3 size: 16 residues. The CDR3 DNA is TGTGCCAGCAGTGATAGGGGACTAGCGGGAGGCAATGAGCAGTTCTTC. It specifies CASSDRGLAGGNEQFF.

The V and J genes are TRBV6-1 and TRBJ2-5; no definite D call. In germline, CDR1 is MNHNS, CDR2 SASEGT. With 4 bases removed from V and 2 bases from J, the gap between germline ends came to 11 bases. The CDR3 covers 14 residues. CDR3 sequence (DNA): TGTGCCAGCAGTGTACGACCAAATCAAGAGACCCAGTACTTC. Translating it yields CASSVRPNQETQYF.

This clonotype was counted only a few times. The V gene is TRBV4-2, the J gene TRBJ1-5; possibly TRBD1 for D (6 bases). With 0 bases removed from V and 9 bases from J, the gap between germline ends came to 21 bases. The CDR3 extends over 17 amino acids. Germline V lookup: CDR1 LGHNA, CDR2 YNFKEQ. CDR3 sequence (DNA): TGTGCCAGCAGCCAAGATGCCCAGGTGGGGCAGGGGCTGCCCCAGCATTTT. Amino acid sequence: CASSQDAQVGQGLPQHF.

The chain is built from TRBV5-5 and TRBJ1-1; D is undetermined. Trimming removed 0 bases from V and 0 bases from J, with 15 bases in between. Germline assignment: CDR1 SGHKS and CDR2 YYEKEE (reference sequence). This CDR3 is built from 17 residues. Here the CDR3 DNA reads TGTGCCAGCAGCTTGGCCAGGTTGTGGATGCTGAACACTGAAGCTTTCTTT. Amino acids: CASSLARLWMLNTEAFF.

This clonotype was observed a few times. This chain joins TRBV6-1 and TRBJ1-2; possibly TRBD1 for D (5 bases). Between the trimmed V and J ends, which lost 5 bases and 0 bases, there was a span of 7 bases. This CDR3 region has 13 residues. Germline V gene sequence: CDR1 MNHNS, CDR2 SASEGT. The CDR3 is CASSRGANYGYTF. For the CDR3, the DNA is TGTGCCAGCAGTCGGGGGGCTAACTATGGCTACACCTTC.

This clonotype was recorded at least ten times. This rearrangement joins TRBV11-2 to TRBJ2-7, with 14 positions matching TRBD2. This CDR3 comprises 20 residues. Trimming cost V 1 base and J 0 bases; bases outside gene matches: 11. Per the germline V gene, CDR1 is SGHAT and CDR2 is FQNNGV. CDR3 residues: CASSLVGTSGSTKFSYEQYF. Written as DNA, the CDR3 is TGTGCCAGCAGCTTAGTTGGGACTAGCGGGAGTACGAAGTTCTCCTACGAGCAGTACTTC.

This clonotype was detected ten times or more. The V and J genes are TRBV28 and TRBJ1-2, with TRBD1 as a possible D gene (6 bases). This CDR3 contains 14 residues. Germline V gene lookup returns CDR1 MDHEN and CDR2 SYDVKM. The V and J ends lost 4 bases and 1 base respectively, with 10 bases between them. The CDR3 sequence is CASSSGTRNYGYTF. Written as DNA, the CDR3 is TGTGCCAGCAGTTCCGGGACACGTAACTATGGCTACACCTTC.

This clonotype was observed at least ten times. The chain employs TRBV5-1 and TRBJ1-3; D unclear. The CDR3 consists of 15 residues. V lost 0 bases to trimming and J lost 0 bases, with 7 bases between them. The germline V gene has CDR1 SGHRS and CDR2 YFSETQ. The CDR3 DNA reads TGCGCCAGCAGCTTGGAGCGGCTCTCTGGAAACACCATATATTTT. Protein sequence: CASSLERLSGNTIYF.

A remark on this clonotype: With a much larger clone just one base away, this may be a read error. The chain combines TRBV11-3 with TRBJ2-3, with a tentative D call TRBD2 (5 bases). There are 15 residues in the CDR3. CDR1 is SGHNT, CDR2 YENEEA, per germline. The CDR3 spells CASSPGIAITDTQNF. The CDR3 nucleotides read TGTGCCAGCAGCCCCGGTATAGCGATCACAGATACGCAGAATTTT.

This clonotype was picked up many times. The rearrangement links TRBV9 to TRBJ2-3; D uncertain. The CDR3 is made up of 14 amino acids. Trimming stripped 0 bases from V and 4 bases from J, with 9 bases between. Per the germline V gene, CDR1 is SGDLS and CDR2 is YYNGEE. CDR3 DNA: TGTGCCAGCAGCGTAGCGACCCCAGCAGATACGCAGTATTTT. Its translation is CASSVATPADTQYF.

This clonotype came up a few times. The gene calls are TRBV2 and TRBJ1-4, with 7 bases aligning to TRBD1. Per germline, CDR1 SNHLY and CDR2 FYNNEI. CDR3 length equals 14 residues. J was trimmed by 7 bases and V by 4 bases; bases with no gene match: 6. The CDR3 loop is CASSGNRGVEKLFF. CDR3 sequence (DNA): TGTGCCAGCAGTGGCAACAGGGGAGTTGAAAAACTGTTTTTT.

This clonotype was seen more than once but under ten times. The rearrangement links TRBV18 to TRBJ2-1; maybe TRBD2 (6 bases). The length of the CDR3 is 22 residues. Trimming removed 3 bases at V and 4 bases at J, with 34 bases between. Germline assignment: CDR1 KGHSH and CDR2 LQKENI. In DNA form, the CDR3 reads TGTGCCAGCTCACCTTCGGTGGGGTCAGATTGGACTGACATTGCGGGGTACAATGAGCAGTTCTTC. This encodes CASSPSVGSDWTDIAGYNEQFF.

This clonotype was observed at least ten times. This chain uses TRBV28 with TRBJ2-7, with 8 bases identical to TRBD2. The germline gives CDR1 MDHEN, CDR2 SYDVKM. The CDR3 runs to 17 residues. Germline trimming cut 5 bases from V and 0 bases from J; bases unmatched to any gene: 12. Written as DNA, the CDR3 is TGTGCCAGCAGTCCCAGGAAGGATAGCGGGATCTCCTACGAGCAGTACTTC. Encoded protein: CASSPRKDSGISYEQYF.

Many counts were recorded for this clonotype. The gene calls are TRBV5-1 and TRBJ2-1; TRBD2 agrees at 7 bases. The CDR3 contains 16 residues. Germline assignment: CDR1 SGHRS and CDR2 YFSETQ. V dropped 0 bases and J dropped 7; count of bases not matched to a gene: 10. CDR3 sequence reads: CASSLVTGGLTNEQFF. CDR3 nucleotides: TGCGCCAGCAGCTTGGTAACGGGGGGACTTACAAATGAGCAGTTCTTC.

There are many counts of this clonotype. The J gene is TRBJ1-2, the V gene TRBV10-3, with 11 bases that match TRBD1. CDR1 is ENHRY and CDR2 is SYGVKD in the germline V gene. The CDR3 runs 19 residues. V lost 5 bases to trimming and J lost 1 base; unmatched junction nucleotides: 15. The CDR3 sequence is CAISPWTGGQMSINYGYTF. CDR3 DNA sequence: TGTGCCATCAGTCCCTGGACAGGGGGCCAGATGTCTATTAACTATGGCTACACCTTC.

V and J are TRBV3-1 and TRBJ2-7; 8 bases fit TRBD2. Germline lookup yields CDR1 LGHDT and CDR2 YNNKEL (reference sequence). V gave up 5 bases and J gave up 7 bases; unmatched junction bases: 13. This CDR3 is built from 15 residues. CDR3 loop: CASSSSGSSLSEQYF. The CDR3 coding sequence is TGTGCCAGCAGCTCCAGCGGGAGTAGTCTTAGTGAGCAGTACTTC.

V gene TRBV20-1 combines with J gene TRBJ1-2; TRBD1 matches 7 bases. V lost 0 bases, J lost 3 bases, and 4 bases stayed unmatched. There are 14 residues in the CDR3. CDR1 is DFQATT and CDR2 is SNEGSKA in the germline V gene (reference sequence). The CDR3 nucleotides are TGCAGTGCTAGAGATGGGACAGCATACTATGGCTACACCTTC. This encodes CSARDGTAYYGYTF.

Many counts were recorded for this clonotype. J is TRBJ2-1 and V is TRBV7-9; 7 positions match TRBD2. The junction had 4 bases not matched to a gene; V was cut back by 1 base and J by 7 bases. Germline V lookup: CDR1 SEHNR, CDR2 FQNEAQ (reference sequence). CDR3 length equals 14 residues. CDR3 protein: CASSLVGGPNEQFF. CDR3 coding DNA: TGTGCCAGCAGCTTAGTGGGAGGGCCAAATGAGCAGTTCTTC.

This clonotype has a count of ten or more. This chain uses TRBV7-3 with TRBJ2-1; 8 bases match TRBD2. CDR1 is SGHTA, CDR2 FQGTGA, per germline. This CDR3 region has 16 residues. V was clipped by 2 bases and J by 7 bases; unmatched bases: 10. CDR3 loop: CASSLLAGGGLNEQFF. CDR3 coding DNA: TGTGCCAGCAGCTTACTAGCGGGCGGGGGGCTGAATGAGCAGTTCTTC.

This clonotype appeared a few times. This rearrangement joins TRBV29-1 to TRBJ1-1; 8 bases align to TRBD1. Germline CDR1 SQVTM, CDR2 ANQGSEA. The CDR3 is made up of 12 amino acids. V lost 4 bases, J lost 5 bases, and 3 bases stayed unmatched. CDR3 loop: CSVAGQGTEAFF. CDR3 bases: TGCAGCGTTGCAGGACAGGGAACTGAAGCTTTCTTT.

Ten or more counts support this clonotype. The rearrangement joins TRBV20-1 to TRBJ2-3; the D gene is possibly TRBD1 (5 bases). Germline CDR1 reads DFQATT; CDR2 reads SNEGSKA (reference sequence). The length of the CDR3 is 14 residues. The germline V and J ends were trimmed by 7 bases and 4 bases, with 18 bases remaining between them. CDR3 region: CSVLKGPWADTQYF. CDR3 nucleotides: TGCAGTGTCCTCAAGGGGCCGTGGGCAGATACGCAGTATTTT.

This clonotype was detected ten times or more. The chain's CDR3 is CASSSRAGGNEQFF. For the CDR3, the DNA is TGTGCCAGTAGTTCCCGTGCGGGAGGGAATGAGCAGTTCTTC. This chain links TRBV19 with TRBJ2-1; 9 nucleotides agree with TRBD2. The CDR3 length is 14 residues. The V and J ends lost 5 bases and 7 bases, in that order; junction bases with no gene match: 6. Germline CDR1 and CDR2: LNHDA and SQIVND (reference sequence).

In this sample, this clonotype is medium-sized. This CDR3 reads CASSTFSGQGTKEQYF. Here the CDR3 DNA reads TGCGCCAGCAGCACTTTTTCGGGACAGGGGACTAAGGAGCAGTACTTC. The chain uses TRBV5-1 and TRBJ2-7, with 10 positions matching TRBD1. The CDR3 is 16 amino acids. The V gene end was trimmed by 4 bases and the J gene end by 7 bases; junction bases not matched to a gene: 14. Germline lookup yields CDR1 SGHRS and CDR2 YFSETQ.